This T cell receptor (beta chain) emerged from a study of shared clonotypes between healthy human individuals. A note on this clone: Its target is not known.

Study outcomes and limitations: Sharing across four donors was highest in naive CD4 (approximately 5%) and lowest in memory CD8 (around 0.4%).

CDR1 and CDR2 from the germline V gene are SGDLS and YYNGEE. The CDR3 has 16 amino acids. V was pared by 0 bases and J by 4 bases, with 14 bases between. The study ran the assay at deep level. Sequencing used immunoSEQ multiplex PCR; TCRdb keeps in-frame clones, though not all of them. This table holds fewer than 400,000 clones, over 65% found once. Healthy HIV-negative adults with no recent acute infections or vaccinations were recruited as donors. Every contributor of samples was a Caucasian grown-up residing in Nashville, Tennessee. The TCR comes from a man under 40 in good health. Sequences were obtained from memory CD4+ T cells sorted from blood. Subset reported: CD45RA-negative fraction. This chain links TRBV9 with TRBJ2-1; D uncertain. The CDR3 sequence: CASSVGEFGPYNEQFF. The CDR3, as DNA: TGTGCCAGCAGCGTAGGCGAGTTCGGGCCATACAATGAGCAGTTCTTC.